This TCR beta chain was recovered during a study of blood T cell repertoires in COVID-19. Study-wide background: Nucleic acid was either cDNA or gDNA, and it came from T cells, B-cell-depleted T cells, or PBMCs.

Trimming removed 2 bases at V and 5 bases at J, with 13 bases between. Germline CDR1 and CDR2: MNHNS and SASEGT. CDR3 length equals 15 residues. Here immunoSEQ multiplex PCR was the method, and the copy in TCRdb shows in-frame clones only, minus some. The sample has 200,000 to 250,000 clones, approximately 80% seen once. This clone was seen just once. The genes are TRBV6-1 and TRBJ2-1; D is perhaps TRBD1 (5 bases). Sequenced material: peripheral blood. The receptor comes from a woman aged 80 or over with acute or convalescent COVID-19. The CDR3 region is CASSETQGTHNEQFF. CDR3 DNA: TGTGCCAGCAGTGAAACGCAGGGCACACACAATGAGCAGTTCTTC.